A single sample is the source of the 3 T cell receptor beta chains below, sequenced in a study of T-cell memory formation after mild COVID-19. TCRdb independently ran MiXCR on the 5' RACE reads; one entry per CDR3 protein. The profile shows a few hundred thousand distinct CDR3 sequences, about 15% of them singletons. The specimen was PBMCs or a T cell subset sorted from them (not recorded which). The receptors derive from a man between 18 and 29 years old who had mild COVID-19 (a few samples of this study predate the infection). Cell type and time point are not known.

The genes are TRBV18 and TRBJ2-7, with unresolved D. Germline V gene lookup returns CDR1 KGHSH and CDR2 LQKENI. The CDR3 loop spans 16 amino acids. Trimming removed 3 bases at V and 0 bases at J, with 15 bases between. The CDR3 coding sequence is TGTGCCAGCTCACCCCTCTCGACGGCGAGCTCCTACGAGCAGTACTTC. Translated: CASSPLSTASSYEQYF.

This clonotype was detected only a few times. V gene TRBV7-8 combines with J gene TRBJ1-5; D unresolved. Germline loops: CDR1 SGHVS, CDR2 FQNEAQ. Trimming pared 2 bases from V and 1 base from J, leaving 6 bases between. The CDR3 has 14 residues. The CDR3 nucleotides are TGTGCCAGCAGCTTATTCCAGAGCAATCAGCCCCAGCATTTT. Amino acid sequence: CASSLFQSNQPQHF. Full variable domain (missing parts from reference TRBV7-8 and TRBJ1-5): GAGVSQSPRYKVAKRGQDVALRCDPISGHVSLFWYQQALGQGPEFLTYFQNEAQLDKSGLPSDRFFAERPEGSVSTLKIQRTQQEDSAVYLCASSLFQSNQPQHFGDGTRLSIL.

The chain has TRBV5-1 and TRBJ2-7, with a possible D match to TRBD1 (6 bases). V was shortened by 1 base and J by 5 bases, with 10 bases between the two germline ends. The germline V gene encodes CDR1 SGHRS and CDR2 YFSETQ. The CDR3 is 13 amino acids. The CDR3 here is CASSLNRVNEQYF. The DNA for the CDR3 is TGCGCCAGCAGCTTGAACAGGGTGAACGAGCAGTACTTC.